This TCR beta chain comes out of a study of blood T cells in healthy people across ages. The use of a sample-barcoded 5' primer and a J-beta primer mix characterized a second PCR of roughly 7 to 11 cycles. TCRdb called the 5' RACE reads again in MiXCR, with one record for every CDR3 protein. The sample has hundreds of thousands of distinct CDR3 sequences; around 45% are singletons. This clonotype was seen more than once but under ten times. The germline V gene encodes CDR1 DFQATT and CDR2 SNEGSKA (reference sequence). The length of the CDR3 is 15 residues. V lost 6 bases, J lost 5 bases, and 14 bases stayed unmatched.

The TCR originated in a man aged 55 to 69 in good health. The specimen was blood. The chain recombines TRBV20-1 with TRBJ1-2, with TRBD1 identical over 8 bases. Here the CDR3 reads CSAVTRTGPVYGYTF. CDR3 nucleotide sequence: TGCAGTGCCGTAACTCGGACAGGGCCCGTTTATGGCTACACCTTC.